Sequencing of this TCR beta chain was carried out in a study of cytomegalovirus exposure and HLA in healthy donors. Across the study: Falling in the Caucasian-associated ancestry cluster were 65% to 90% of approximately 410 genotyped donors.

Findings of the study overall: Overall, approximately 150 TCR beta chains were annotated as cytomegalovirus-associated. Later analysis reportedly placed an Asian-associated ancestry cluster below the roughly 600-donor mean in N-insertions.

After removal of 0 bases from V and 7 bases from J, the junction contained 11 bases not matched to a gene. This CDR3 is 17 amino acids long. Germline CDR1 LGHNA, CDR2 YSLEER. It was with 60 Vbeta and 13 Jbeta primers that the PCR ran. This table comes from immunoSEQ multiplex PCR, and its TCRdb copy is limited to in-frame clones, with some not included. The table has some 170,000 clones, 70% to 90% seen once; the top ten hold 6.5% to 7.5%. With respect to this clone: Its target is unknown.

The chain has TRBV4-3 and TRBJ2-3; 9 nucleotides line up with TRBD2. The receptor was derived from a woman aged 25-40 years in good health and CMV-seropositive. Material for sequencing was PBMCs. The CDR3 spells CASSQEGISGSPYTQYF. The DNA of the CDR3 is TGCGCCAGCAGCCAAGAAGGGATTAGCGGGAGCCCCTATACGCAGTATTTT.